The 29 T cell receptor beta chains below all came from one sample that was sequenced in a study of blood T cell repertoires in COVID-19. Measured with immunoSEQ multiplex PCR; TCRdb has only the in-frame clones, and not every one. This table has about 250,000 clones, 88% appearing once. Sequences were obtained from PBMCs or T cells enriched from blood (not recorded which). The receptors shown here come from a woman between 45 and 65 years old who had recovered from COVID-19.

The chain combines TRBV3-1 (or the pseudogene TRBV3-2) with TRBJ2-4; maybe TRBD2 (6 bases). The V and J ends lost 1 base and 3 bases respectively, with 13 bases between them. The CDR3 spans 16 residues. Germline lookup yields CDR1 LGHDT and CDR2 YNNKEL (reference sequence). CDR3 bases: TGTGCCAGCAGCCAAGCTGCAGGAGGGGTCAAAAACATTCAGTACTTC. Translating gives CASSQAAGGVKNIQYF.

The genes are TRBV5-1 and TRBJ2-5, with 12 bases that match TRBD2. The germline V gene encodes CDR1 SGHRS and CDR2 YFSETQ. The V gene end was trimmed by 2 bases and the J gene end by 0 bases; junction bases not matched to a gene: 5. This CDR3 comprises 17 residues. The CDR3 loop reads CASSFSTSGRNQETQYF. The CDR3 nucleotides read TGCGCCAGCAGCTTCTCTACTAGCGGGAGGAACCAAGAGACCCAGTACTTC. The full variable domain, with the rest looked up from reference TRBV5-1 and TRBJ2-5, is KAGVTQTPRYLIKTRGQQVTLSCSPISGHRSVSWYQQTPGQGLQFLFEYFSETQRNKGNFPGRFSGRQFSNSRSEMNVSTLELGDSALYLCASSFSTSGRNQETQYFGPGTRLLVL.

With regard to this clone: The identical CDR3 is also encoded by other nucleotide sequences in the sample. The chain combines TRBV29-1 with TRBJ1-2; 8 bases agree with TRBD1. With 5 bases clipped from V and 4 bases from J, the junction kept 3 bases outside the gene matches. Per the germline V gene, CDR1 is SQVTM and CDR2 is ANQGSEA. The CDR3 extends over 12 amino acids. The CDR3 is CSVRTGGYGYTF. Written as DNA, the CDR3 is TGCAGCGTTCGAACAGGGGGCTATGGCTACACCTTC.

This chain joins TRBV7-3 and TRBJ2-1, with 8 bases aligning to TRBD2. V lost 5 bases to trimming and J lost 7 bases; unmatched junction nucleotides: 4. This CDR3 spans 13 amino acids. From germline, CDR1 is SGHTA and CDR2 FQGTGA. In DNA, the CDR3 is TGTGCCAGCAGCCCGGGACTAGAGAATGAGCAGTTCTTC. This translates into CASSPGLENEQFF.

This rearrangement joins TRBV6-2 or TRBV6-3 to TRBJ1-2; 8 bases agree with TRBD1. This CDR3 comprises 19 residues. Germline V gene sequence: CDR1 MNHEY, CDR2 SVGEGT. Trimming removed 5 bases from V and 3 bases from J; junction bases left unmatched: 20. CDR3 DNA sequence: TGTGCCAGCAGTCTCCATTCGACAGGGGCCCTAAACGCGGACTATGGCTACACCTTC. Residues: CASSLHSTGALNADYGYTF.

The J gene is TRBJ2-1, the V gene TRBV7-2; unclear D gene. Trimming took off 5 bases at V and 10 bases at J, with 15 bases between the two ends. In germline, CDR1 is SGHTA, CDR2 FQGNSA. The CDR3 runs 13 residues. CDR3 nucleotide sequence: TGTGCCAGCAGCCGTACGCGAGATAACGAGCAGTTCTTC. Translating it yields CASSRTRDNEQFF.

The rearrangement joins TRBV28 to TRBJ2-7, with 12 bases that match TRBD1. Trimming at V came to 6 bases and at J to 9 bases, leaving 6 bases not matched to a gene. The CDR3 contains 13 residues. Germline CDR1 is MDHEN and CDR2 is SYDVKM. This CDR3 is CASSGTGGGGQYF. The CDR3 bases are TGTGCCAGCAGCGGGACAGGGGGCGGAGGGCAGTACTTC. The full variable domain, completed using reference TRBV28 and TRBJ2-7, is DVKVTQSSRYLVKRTGEKVFLECVQDMDHENMFWYRQDPGLGLRLIYFSYDVKMKEKGDIPEGYSVSREKKERFSLILESASTNQTSMYLCASSGTGGGGQYFGPGTRLTVT.

The chain employs TRBV11-2 and TRBJ2-7; D unclear. The CDR3 has 14 amino acids. With 5 bases removed from V and 1 base from J, the gap between germline ends came to 12 bases. CDR1 and CDR2 from the germline V gene are SGHAT and FQNNGV. CDR3 bases: TGTGCCAGCAGCCGACTGCTTCGGTCCTACGAGCAGTACTTC. Its translation is CASSRLLRSYEQYF.

This chain uses TRBV3-1 (or the pseudogene TRBV3-2) with TRBJ2-5, with 11 nucleotides matching TRBD2. This CDR3 is built from 16 residues. Germline values: CDR1 LGHDT, CDR2 YNNKEL (reference sequence). Losses at the gene ends were 2 bases for V and 3 bases for J; bases not matched to a gene: 5. The CDR3 sequence is CASSQKPGLAEETQYF. The CDR3 DNA sequence: TGTGCCAGCAGCCAAAAGCCGGGACTAGCGGAAGAGACCCAGTACTTC.

V gene TRBV6-5 combines with J gene TRBJ2-3; D remains ambiguous. This CDR3 has 15 residues. Trimming pared 6 bases from V and 2 bases from J, leaving 15 bases between. The germline gives CDR1 MNHEY, CDR2 SVGAGI. CDR3 sequence: CASRLDGLHTDTQYF. CDR3 nucleotide sequence: TGTGCCAGCAGGCTTGACGGGTTACACACAGATACGCAGTATTTT.

The chain joins TRBV25-1 to TRBJ2-4; a weak D match, TRBD1 (5 bases). Trimming cost V 3 bases and J 10 bases, with 19 bases left between them. The V gene's germline CDR1 is MGHDK and CDR2 SYGVNS. The CDR3 has 15 amino acids. The CDR3 DNA sequence: TGTGCCAGCAGTGATTGGGAAGGTCCGCAGGGAATTCAGTACTTC. Amino acid sequence: CASSDWEGPQGIQYF.

V and J are TRBV20-1 and TRBJ1-2; 9 bases fit TRBD1. CDR1 and CDR2 from the germline V gene are DFQATT and SNEGSKA (reference sequence). After removal of 3 bases from V and 5 bases from J, the junction contained 10 bases not matched to a gene. The CDR3 loop spans 15 amino acids. This CDR3 is CSASVTNRGQYGYTF. In DNA, the CDR3 is TGCAGTGCTAGTGTAACGAACAGGGGGCAGTATGGCTACACCTTC.

J is TRBJ2-7 and V is TRBV11-3; tentative D call: TRBD1 (6 bases). V dropped 2 bases and J dropped 7 bases, with 12 bases sitting between them. The CDR3 spans 13 residues. Germline loops: CDR1 SGHNT, CDR2 YENEEA. The CDR3 nucleotides are TGTGCCAGCAGCTTATTGGACAGTTTGGAGCAGTACTTC. Its translation is CASSLLDSLEQYF.

The gene calls are TRBV2 and TRBJ1-5; D is ambiguous. The CDR3 is made up of 15 amino acids. The V gene lost 5 bases and the J gene lost 1 base, with 12 bases spanning the gap. Looked up from germline, CDR1 is SNHLY and CDR2 is FYNNEI. CDR3 residues: CASSFGIRSNQPQHF. The DNA for the CDR3 is TGTGCCAGCAGTTTCGGGATCCGGAGCAATCAGCCCCAGCATTTT.

This chain uses TRBV19 with TRBJ1-5, with TRBD1 identical over 10 bases. Germline CDR1 LNHDA, CDR2 SQIVND (reference sequence). Trimming took 8 bases from V and 3 from J; bases not matched to a gene: 4. CDR3 length equals 14 residues. CDR3 bases: TGTGCCAGTTGGGGACAGGGGTTCAATCAGCCCCAGCATTTT. Translating it yields CASWGQGFNQPQHF.

V usage is TRBV7-2 and J usage is TRBJ2-5; D perhaps matches TRBD1 (6 bases). CDR3 length: 15 residues. The ends were cut back, 1 base at V and 5 bases at J, with 14 bases in the middle. Per germline, CDR1 SGHTA and CDR2 FQGNSA. The CDR3 region is CASSLGTVPFETQYF. CDR3 nucleotides: TGTGCCAGCAGCTTAGGGACAGTGCCCTTCGAGACCCAGTACTTC.

A remark on this clone: Sequence at one end of the junction differs from germline and may be a read error. V usage is TRBV4-2 and J usage is TRBJ2-7; 11 bases map to TRBD2. CDR3 length: 14 amino acids. Germline V CDR1 and CDR2: LGHNA, YNFKEQ. CDR3 coding DNA: TGTGCCAGCAGCCAGGCGGGGGGGACTAGCGGACAAAGCTTC. Translation gives CASSQAGGTSGQSF.

The chain uses TRBV9 and TRBJ2-3; 9 nucleotides align to TRBD2. The V gene's germline CDR1 is SGDLS and CDR2 YYNGEE. With 4 bases clipped from V and 6 bases from J, the junction kept 12 bases outside the gene matches. The CDR3 is 16 amino acids. CDR3 in DNA: TGTGCCAGCAGCCCTGCCTTGTTAGCGGGAGTGGATACGCAGTATTTT. Its protein product is CASSPALLAGVDTQYF.

The V and J genes are TRBV28 and TRBJ2-7; D gene ambiguous. Per germline, CDR1 MDHEN and CDR2 SYDVKM. This CDR3 spans 13 amino acids. V was clipped by 5 bases and J by 2 bases, with 10 bases between them. CDR3: CASSPNLAYEQYF. The CDR3 DNA follows: TGTGCCAGCAGTCCTAACTTAGCCTACGAGCAGTACTTC.

The chain is built from TRBV7-2 and TRBJ2-7, with 9 bases matching TRBD2. Germline V gene sequence: CDR1 SGHTA, CDR2 FQGNSA. V trimming: 5 bases; J trimming: 1 base; junction bases outside the gene matches: 6. The CDR3 sequence is 15 residues long. CDR3 in DNA: TGTGCCAGCAGCAACCGACTAGCGGCTTCCTACGAGCAGTACTTC. Protein: CASSNRLAASYEQYF. Full variable domain (rest looked up from reference TRBV7-2 and TRBJ2-7): GAGVSQSPSNKVTEKGKDVELRCDPISGHTALYWYRQSLGQGLEFLIYFQGNSAPDKSGLPSDRFSAERTGGSVSTLTIQRTQQEDSAVYLCASSNRLAASYEQYFGPGTRLTVT.

This rearrangement joins TRBV5-4 to TRBJ2-7; 7 bases align to TRBD2. This CDR3 contains 15 residues. The J segment lost 4 bases and the V segment lost 4 bases, leaving 11 bases of the junction unmatched. Germline CDR1 and CDR2: SGHNT and YYREEE (reference sequence). CDR3 sequence: CASSRSLAIGYEQYF. As DNA, the CDR3 is TGTGCCAGCAGCCGATCACTAGCGATCGGATACGAGCAGTACTTC.

The CDR3 here is CASSITGTRELFF. CDR3 DNA sequence: TGTGCCAGTAGTATTACGGGTACCAGGGAGCTGTTTTTT. The chain links TRBV19 to TRBJ2-2; unclear D gene. The CDR3 is 13 residues long. Germline CDR1 LNHDA, CDR2 SQIVND (reference sequence). V dropped 3 bases and J dropped 9 bases, with 11 bases sitting between them.

The J gene is TRBJ1-2, the V gene TRBV2, with 10 bases fitting TRBD1. There are 14 residues in the CDR3. Germline CDR1 SNHLY, CDR2 FYNNEI. V lost 3 bases and J lost 7; bases outside the gene matches: 5. The CDR3 loop is CASSEIGTGAGYTF. CDR3 nucleotide sequence: TGTGCCAGCAGTGAGATAGGGACAGGGGCTGGCTACACCTTC.

V and J are TRBV30 and TRBJ2-3; D ambiguous. V lost 4 bases and J 2 bases, leaving 16 bases between the germline ends. CDR3 length equals 15 residues. Germline V gives CDR1 GTSNPN, CDR2 SVGIG (reference sequence). The chain's CDR3 is CAWNPLAVNTDTQYF. The CDR3 DNA reads TGTGCCTGGAACCCCCTGGCAGTAAACACAGATACGCAGTATTTT.

This sequence joins TRBV27 and TRBJ2-5, with a tentative D call TRBD1 (6 bases). Trimming cost V 3 bases and J 5 bases, with 10 bases left between them. Germline V gene sequence: CDR1 MNHEY, CDR2 SMNVEV (reference sequence). This CDR3 is 13 amino acids long. The CDR3 is CASSFQGTETQYF. CDR3 coding DNA: TGTGCCAGCAGTTTTCAGGGGACCGAGACCCAGTACTTC.

The J gene is TRBJ2-1, the V gene TRBV11-1; possibly TRBD1 for D (5 bases). V was shortened by 6 bases and J by 6 bases, with 18 bases between the two germline ends. The germline V gene has CDR1 SGHAT and CDR2 FQDESV (reference sequence). The CDR3 has 15 residues. CDR3 in DNA: TGTGCCAGCAGGATGAGCCAGGGCGGCCGCAATGAGCAGTTCTTC. This codes for CASRMSQGGRNEQFF.

This sequence joins TRBV2 and TRBJ2-7; 15 bases agree with TRBD2. The CDR3 sequence is 15 residues long. Looked up from germline, CDR1 is SNHLY and CDR2 is FYNNEI. The V gene end was trimmed by 9 bases and the J gene end by 9 bases; junction bases not matched to a gene: 12. The CDR3 here is CASTTGLAGGRRQYF. The CDR3 DNA is TGTGCCAGTACCACGGGACTAGCGGGAGGCCGGAGGCAGTACTTC.

V is TRBV6-5 and J is TRBJ2-7; tentatively, D is TRBD1 (6 bases). The CDR3 sequence is 14 residues long. V was clipped by 6 bases and J by 3 bases, with 15 bases between them. CDR1 is MNHEY and CDR2 is SVGAGI in the germline V gene. CDR3 region: CASSGYRVNYEQYF. The CDR3 coding sequence is TGTGCCAGCAGCGGTTACAGGGTGAACTACGAGCAGTACTTC.

The chain uses TRBV27 and TRBJ2-7; TRBD2 agrees at 9 bases. V lost 5 bases, J lost 2 bases, and 10 bases stayed unmatched. The CDR3 has 16 amino acids. Germline-derived CDR1 and CDR2 are MNHEY and SMNVEV (reference sequence). The CDR3 here is CASSQTIAGDPYEQYF. The CDR3 DNA reads TGTGCCAGCAGTCAAACAATAGCGGGAGATCCCTACGAGCAGTACTTC.